This TCR beta chain comes out of a study of blood T cell repertoires in COVID-19. The repertoire was sequenced with immunoSEQ multiplex PCR; TCRdb's copy has only in-frame clones and lacks some. The sample carries around 95,000 clones, approximately 91% recorded once. The V and J ends lost 5 bases and 0 bases, in that order; junction bases with no gene match: 8. This CDR3 is 18 amino acids long. Germline lookup yields CDR1 MNHEY and CDR2 SVGEGT. The sample taken for sequencing was peripheral blood. This sequence joins TRBV6-2 or TRBV6-3 and TRBJ2-5; 14 bases are shared with TRBD2. The receptor was derived from a middle-aged man with active COVID-19. The DNA of the CDR3 is TGTGCCAGCAGTCAGCGACTAGCGGGGGGGATCGACCAAGAGACCCAGTACTTC. It encodes CASSQRLAGGIDQETQYF.